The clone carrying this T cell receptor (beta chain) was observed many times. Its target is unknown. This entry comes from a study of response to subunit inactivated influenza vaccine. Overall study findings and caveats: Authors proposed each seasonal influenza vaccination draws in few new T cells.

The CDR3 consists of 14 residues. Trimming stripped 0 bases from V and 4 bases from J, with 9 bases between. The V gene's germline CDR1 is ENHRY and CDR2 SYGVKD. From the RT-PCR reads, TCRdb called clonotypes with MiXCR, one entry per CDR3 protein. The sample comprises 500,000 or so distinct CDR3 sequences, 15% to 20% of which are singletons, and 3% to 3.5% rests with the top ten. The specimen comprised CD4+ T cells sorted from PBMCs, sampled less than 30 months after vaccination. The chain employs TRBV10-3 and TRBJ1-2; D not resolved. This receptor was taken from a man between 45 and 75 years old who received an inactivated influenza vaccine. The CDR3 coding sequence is TGTGCCATCAGTGAGTCAGAAGGGCGCTATGGCTACACCTTC. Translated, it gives CAISESEGRYGYTF.